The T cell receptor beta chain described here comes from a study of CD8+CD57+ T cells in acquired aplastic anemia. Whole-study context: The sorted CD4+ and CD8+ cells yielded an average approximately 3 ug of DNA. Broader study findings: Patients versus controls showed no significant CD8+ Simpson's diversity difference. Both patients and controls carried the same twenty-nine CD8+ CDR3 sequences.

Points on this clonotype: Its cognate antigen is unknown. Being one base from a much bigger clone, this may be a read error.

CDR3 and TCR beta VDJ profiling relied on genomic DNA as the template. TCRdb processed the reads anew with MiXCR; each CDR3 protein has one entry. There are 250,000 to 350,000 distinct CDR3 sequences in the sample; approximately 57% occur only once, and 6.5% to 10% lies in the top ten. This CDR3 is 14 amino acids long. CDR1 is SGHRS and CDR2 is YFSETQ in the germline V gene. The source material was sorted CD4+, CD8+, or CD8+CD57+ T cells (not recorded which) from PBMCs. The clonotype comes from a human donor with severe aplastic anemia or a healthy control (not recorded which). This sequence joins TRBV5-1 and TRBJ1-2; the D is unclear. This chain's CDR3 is CASSLISSSYDYTF. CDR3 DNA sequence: TGCGCCAGCAGCTTGATAAGTAGTAGCTATGACTACACCTTC.